The source of this T cell receptor beta chain is a study of T cell responses to AZD1222 COVID-19 vaccine. CDR3 length: 14 amino acids. CDR1 GTSNPN and CDR2 SVGIG come from the germline V gene (reference sequence). The ends lost 3 bases at V and 0 bases at J; junction bases unmatched: 3. A word on this clone: Its target is unknown.

TCRdb's table, derived via immunoSEQ multiplex PCR, lists solely in-frame clones and lacks some. Among approximately 70,000 clones listed, 85% to 90% were seen once. Whole-study findings and limits: White British people made up most donors, females outnumbered males, and clonal diversity was possibly underestimated. The study sampled repertoires only after the peak T cell response.

J is TRBJ2-7 and V is TRBV30, with TRBD1 identical over 9 bases. Sequenced material: peripheral blood, taken 28 days after the second dose of the MenACWY control vaccine. The TCR sequence derives from an adult who received the MenACWY meningococcal vaccine as a control. The CDR3 nucleotides read TGTGCCTGGAGACGGACAGGGGCCTCCTACGAGCAGTACTTC. Encoded protein: CAWRRTGASYEQYF.